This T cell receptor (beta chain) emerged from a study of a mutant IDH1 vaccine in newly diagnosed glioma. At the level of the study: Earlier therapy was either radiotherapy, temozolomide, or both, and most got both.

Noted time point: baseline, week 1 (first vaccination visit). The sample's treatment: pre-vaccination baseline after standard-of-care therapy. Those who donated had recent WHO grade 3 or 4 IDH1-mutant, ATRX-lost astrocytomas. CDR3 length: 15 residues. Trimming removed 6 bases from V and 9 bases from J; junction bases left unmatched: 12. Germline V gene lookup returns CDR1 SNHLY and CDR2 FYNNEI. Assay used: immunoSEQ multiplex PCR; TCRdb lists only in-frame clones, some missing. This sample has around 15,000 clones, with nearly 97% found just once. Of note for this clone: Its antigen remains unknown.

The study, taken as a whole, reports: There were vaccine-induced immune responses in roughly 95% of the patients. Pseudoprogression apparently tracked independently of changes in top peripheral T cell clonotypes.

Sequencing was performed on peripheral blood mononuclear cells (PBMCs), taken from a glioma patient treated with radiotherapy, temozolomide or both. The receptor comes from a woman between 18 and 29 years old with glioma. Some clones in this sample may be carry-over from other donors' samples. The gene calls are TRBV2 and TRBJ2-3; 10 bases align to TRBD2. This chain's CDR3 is CASRRLAGDLKTQYF. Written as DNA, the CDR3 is TGTGCCAGCAGGCGCCTAGCGGGAGACTTGAAGACGCAGTATTTT.